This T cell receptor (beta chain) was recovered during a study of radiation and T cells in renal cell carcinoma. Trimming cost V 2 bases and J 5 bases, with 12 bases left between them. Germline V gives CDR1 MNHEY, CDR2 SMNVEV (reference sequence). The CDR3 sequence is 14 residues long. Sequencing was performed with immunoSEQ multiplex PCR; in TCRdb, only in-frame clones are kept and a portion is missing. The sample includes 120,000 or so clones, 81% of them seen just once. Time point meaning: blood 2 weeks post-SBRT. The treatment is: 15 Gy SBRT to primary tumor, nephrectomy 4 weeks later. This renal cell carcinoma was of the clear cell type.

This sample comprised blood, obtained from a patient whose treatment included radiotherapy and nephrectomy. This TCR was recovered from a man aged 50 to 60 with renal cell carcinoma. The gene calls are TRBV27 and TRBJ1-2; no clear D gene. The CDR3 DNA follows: TGTGCCAGCAGTTTAAAAGAATTAGGATATGGCTACACCTTC. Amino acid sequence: CASSLKELGYGYTF.